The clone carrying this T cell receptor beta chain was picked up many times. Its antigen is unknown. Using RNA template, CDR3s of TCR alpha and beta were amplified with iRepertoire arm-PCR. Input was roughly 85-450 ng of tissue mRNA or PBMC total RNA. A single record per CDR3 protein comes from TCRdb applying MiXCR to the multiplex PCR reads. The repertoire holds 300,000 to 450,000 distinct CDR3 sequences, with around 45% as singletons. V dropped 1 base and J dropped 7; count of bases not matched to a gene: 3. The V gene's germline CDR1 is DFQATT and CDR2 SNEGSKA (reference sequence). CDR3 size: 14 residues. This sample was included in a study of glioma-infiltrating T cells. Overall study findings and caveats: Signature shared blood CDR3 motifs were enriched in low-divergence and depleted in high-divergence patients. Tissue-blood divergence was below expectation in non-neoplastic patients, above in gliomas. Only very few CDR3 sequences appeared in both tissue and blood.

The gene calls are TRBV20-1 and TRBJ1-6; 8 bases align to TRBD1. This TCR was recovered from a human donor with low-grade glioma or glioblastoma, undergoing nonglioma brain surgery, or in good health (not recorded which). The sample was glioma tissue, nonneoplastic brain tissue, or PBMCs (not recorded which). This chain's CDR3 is CSARVRTGNSPLHF. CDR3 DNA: TGCAGTGCTAGAGTGCGGACAGGGAATTCACCCCTCCACTTT.